The entry that follows covers one T cell receptor (beta chain) sequence. This sample also contains other DNA sequences that code for the same CDR3. Germline CDR1 is SGDLS and CDR2 is YYNGEE. V lost 0 bases and J 3 bases, leaving 9 bases between the germline ends. The CDR3 spans 14 residues. The data are from a study of blood T cell repertoires in COVID-19. Clones were sequenced by immunoSEQ multiplex PCR, and TCRdb holds only the in-frame ones, with some missing. The data contain 300,000 or so clones, approximately 89% of them seen just once; the ten biggest clones take up less than 3.5%. The chain combines TRBV9 with TRBJ1-2, with a weak D call TRBD1 (5 bases). Sample: PBMCs or T cells enriched from blood (not recorded which). The receptor was derived from a woman aged 50 to 60 who had been exposed to COVID-19. CDR3 DNA sequence: TGTGCCAGCAGCGTAGGCGGAGGGGACTATGGCTACACCTTC. This gives the protein CASSVGGGDYGYTF.